This T cell receptor beta chain comes out of a study of T cells in Graves' hyperthyroidism and ophthalmopathy. This clonotype was detected only a few times. What it binds is not known. Study-level points and caveats: Most clonotypes expanded in thyroid above 0.001 were likewise present in blood.

RNA transcripts served as the template for amplifying TCR beta CDR3 regions. During a first-round RT-PCR of the TCR CDR3, the HTBI primer set was used. TCRdb ran MiXCR on the multiplex PCR reads and lists one entry per CDR3 protein. The sample records 350,000 to 400,000 distinct CDR3 sequences, 19% being singletons. The CDR3 has 17 amino acids. CDR1 and CDR2 from the germline V gene are MNHNS and SASEGT. V lost 5 bases and J 8 bases, leaving 22 bases between the germline ends. Researchers defined stable Graves' hyperthyroidism as no ophthalmopathy progression within 18 months. Diagnosis of hyperthyroidism was new in patients aged 18 to 65, and its duration was under 2 months. Exclusion of a patient resulted from uncontrolled infection, other autoimmune disease, pregnancy or lactation.

This clonotype originated in a woman under 30 with Graves' hyperthyroidism. The rearrangement links TRBV6-1 to TRBJ1-6, with D maybe TRBD1 (5 bases). The sample consisted of blood. CDR3 in amino acids: CASSPLGPGMPDSPLHF. In nucleotides, the CDR3 is TGTGCCAGCAGTCCATTGGGACCGGGGATGCCGGATTCACCCCTCCACTTT.